The sequence of this T cell receptor (beta chain) was determined in a study of blood T cell repertoires in COVID-19. TCRdb's copy holds only in-frame clones and misses some; the assay was immunoSEQ multiplex PCR. The sample lists 100,000 to 150,000 clones, about four fifths occurring once. The CDR3 length is 13 residues. Germline CDR1 reads SGHKS; CDR2 reads YYEKEE (reference sequence). V lost 3 bases and J lost 1, with 8 bases in between. V is TRBV5-5 and J is TRBJ2-7; no clear D gene. The receptor's source is a woman younger than 45 who had recovered from COVID-19. Material for sequencing was peripheral blood. CDR3 residues: CASSSVSSYEQYF. The CDR3 bases are TGTGCCAGCAGCTCCGTGAGTTCCTACGAGCAGTACTTC.